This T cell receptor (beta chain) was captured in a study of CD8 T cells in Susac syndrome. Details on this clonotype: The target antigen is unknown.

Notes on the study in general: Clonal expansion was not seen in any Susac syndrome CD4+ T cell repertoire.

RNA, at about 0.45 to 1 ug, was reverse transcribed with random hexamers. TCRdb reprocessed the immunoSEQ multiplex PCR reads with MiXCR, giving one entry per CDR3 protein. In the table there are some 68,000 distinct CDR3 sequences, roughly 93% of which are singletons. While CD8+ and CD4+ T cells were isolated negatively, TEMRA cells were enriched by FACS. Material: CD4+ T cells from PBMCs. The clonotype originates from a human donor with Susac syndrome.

The CDR3 loop reads CASSGPLAGDNEQFF. CDR3 sequence (DNA): TGTGCCAGCAGCGGACCACTAGCGGGTGACAATGAGCAGTTCTTC. This chain joins TRBV9 and TRBJ2-1; TRBD2 matches 9 bases. The V gene's germline CDR1 is SGDLS and CDR2 YYNGEE. This CDR3 comprises 15 residues. With 3 bases clipped from V and 5 bases from J, the junction kept 6 bases outside the gene matches.